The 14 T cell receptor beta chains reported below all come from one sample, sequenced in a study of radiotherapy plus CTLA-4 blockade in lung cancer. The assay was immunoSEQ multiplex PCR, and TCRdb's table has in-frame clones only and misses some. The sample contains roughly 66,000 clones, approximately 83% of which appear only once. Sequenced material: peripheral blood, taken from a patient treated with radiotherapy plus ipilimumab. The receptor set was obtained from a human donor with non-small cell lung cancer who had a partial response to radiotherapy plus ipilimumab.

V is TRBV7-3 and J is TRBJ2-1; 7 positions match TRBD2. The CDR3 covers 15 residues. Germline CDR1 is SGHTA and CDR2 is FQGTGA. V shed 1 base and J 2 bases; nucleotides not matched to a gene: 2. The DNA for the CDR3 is TGTGCCAGCAGCTTAAGGCGGGAGCCCTACAATGAGCAGTTCTTC. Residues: CASSLRREPYNEQFF.

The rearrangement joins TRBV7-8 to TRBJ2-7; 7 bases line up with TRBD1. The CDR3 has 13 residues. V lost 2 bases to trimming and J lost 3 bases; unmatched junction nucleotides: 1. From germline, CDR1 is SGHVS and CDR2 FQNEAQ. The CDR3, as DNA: TGTGCCAGCAGCTTACGACAGGGCTACGAGCAGTACTTC. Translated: CASSLRQGYEQYF.

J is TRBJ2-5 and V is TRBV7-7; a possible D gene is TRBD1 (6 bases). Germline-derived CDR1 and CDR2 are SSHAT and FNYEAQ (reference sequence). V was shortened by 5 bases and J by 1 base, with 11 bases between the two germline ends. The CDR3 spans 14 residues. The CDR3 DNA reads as TGTGCCAGCAGCCAACAGGGTCGCCAAGAGACCCAGTACTTC. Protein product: CASSQQGRQETQYF. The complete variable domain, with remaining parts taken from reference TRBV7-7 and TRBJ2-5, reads GAGVSQSPRYKVTKRGQDVTLRCDPISSHATLYWYQQALGQGPEFLTYFNYEAQPDKSGLPSDRFSAERPEGSISTLTIQRTEQRDSAMYRCASSQQGRQETQYFGPGTRLLVL.

The CDR3 loop reads CASNEKGGEYQPQHF. CDR3 nucleotides: TGTGCCAGCAACGAGAAAGGGGGCGAGTACCAGCCCCAGCATTTT. The chain uses TRBV6-1 and TRBJ1-5; TRBD1 matches 7 bases. CDR1 and CDR2 (germline): MNHNS, SASEGT. V trimming: 7 bases; J trimming: 7 bases; junction bases outside the gene matches: 13. The length of the CDR3 is 15 residues.

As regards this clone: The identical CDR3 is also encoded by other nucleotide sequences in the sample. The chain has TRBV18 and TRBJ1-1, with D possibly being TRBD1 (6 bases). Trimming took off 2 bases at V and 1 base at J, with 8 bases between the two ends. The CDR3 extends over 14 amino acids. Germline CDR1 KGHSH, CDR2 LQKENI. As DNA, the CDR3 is TGTGCCAGCTCACCAGGGGGGGCGAACACTGAAGCTTTCTTT. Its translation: CASSPGGANTEAFF.

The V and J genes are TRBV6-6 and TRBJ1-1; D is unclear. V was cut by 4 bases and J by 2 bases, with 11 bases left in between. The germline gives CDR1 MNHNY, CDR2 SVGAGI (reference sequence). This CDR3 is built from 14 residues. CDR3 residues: CASSLRVPNTEAFF. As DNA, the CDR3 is TGTGCCAGCAGTTTGAGGGTCCCAAACACTGAAGCTTTCTTT.

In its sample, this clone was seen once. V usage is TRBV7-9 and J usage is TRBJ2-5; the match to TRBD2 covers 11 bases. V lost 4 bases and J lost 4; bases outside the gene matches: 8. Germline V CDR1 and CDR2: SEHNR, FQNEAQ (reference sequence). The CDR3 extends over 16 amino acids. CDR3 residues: CASSSGLAEGGETQYF. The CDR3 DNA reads TGTGCCAGCAGCTCGGGACTAGCGGAAGGGGGAGAGACCCAGTACTTC. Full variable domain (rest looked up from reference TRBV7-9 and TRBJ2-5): DTGVSQNPRHKITKRGQNVTFRCDPISEHNRLYWYRQTLGQGPEFLTYFQNEAQLEKSRLLSDRFSAERPKGSFSTLEIQRTEQGDSAMYLCASSSGLAEGGETQYFGPGTRLLVL.

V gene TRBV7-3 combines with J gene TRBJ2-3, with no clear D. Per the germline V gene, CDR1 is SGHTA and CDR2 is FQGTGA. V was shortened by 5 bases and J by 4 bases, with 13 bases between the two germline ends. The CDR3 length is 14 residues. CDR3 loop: CASSPAGTPDTQYF. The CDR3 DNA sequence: TGTGCCAGCAGCCCGGCAGGCACCCCAGATACGCAGTATTTT.

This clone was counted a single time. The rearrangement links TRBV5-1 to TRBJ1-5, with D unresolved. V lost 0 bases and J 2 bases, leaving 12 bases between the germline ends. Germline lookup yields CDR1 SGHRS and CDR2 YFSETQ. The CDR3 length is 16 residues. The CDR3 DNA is TGCGCCAGCAGCTTGGGAGGGTTTTCTGGCAATCAGCCCCAGCATTTT. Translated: CASSLGGFSGNQPQHF.

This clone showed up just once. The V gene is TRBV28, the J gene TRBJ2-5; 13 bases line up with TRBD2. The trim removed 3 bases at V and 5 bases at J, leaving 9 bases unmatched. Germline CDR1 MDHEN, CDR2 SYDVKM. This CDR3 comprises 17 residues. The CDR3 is CASSFPGLAGPGETQYF. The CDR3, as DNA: TGTGCCAGCAGTTTTCCGGGACTAGCGGGACCAGGGGAGACCCAGTACTTC. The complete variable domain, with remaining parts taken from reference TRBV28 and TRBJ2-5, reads DVKVTQSSRYLVKRTGEKVFLECVQDMDHENMFWYRQDPGLGLRLIYFSYDVKMKEKGDIPEGYSVSREKKERFSLILESASTNQTSMYLCASSFPGLAGPGETQYFGPGTRLLVL.

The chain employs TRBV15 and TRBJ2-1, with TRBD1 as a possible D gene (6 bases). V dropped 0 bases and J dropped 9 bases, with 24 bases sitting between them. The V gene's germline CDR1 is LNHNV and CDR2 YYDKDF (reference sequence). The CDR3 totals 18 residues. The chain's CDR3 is CATSREGGRERGRSEQFF. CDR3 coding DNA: TGTGCCACCAGCAGAGAAGGGGGAAGGGAAAGGGGGAGAAGTGAGCAGTTCTTC.

The CDR3 coding sequence is TGTGCCAGCATTAGCGACACAGATACGCAGTATTTT. Protein: CASISDTDTQYF. The chain is built from TRBV27 and TRBJ2-3; D perhaps matches TRBD2 (5 bases). This CDR3 is 12 amino acids long. Trimming took off 7 bases at V and 2 bases at J, with 7 bases between the two ends. CDR1 is MNHEY and CDR2 is SMNVEV in the germline V gene (reference sequence).

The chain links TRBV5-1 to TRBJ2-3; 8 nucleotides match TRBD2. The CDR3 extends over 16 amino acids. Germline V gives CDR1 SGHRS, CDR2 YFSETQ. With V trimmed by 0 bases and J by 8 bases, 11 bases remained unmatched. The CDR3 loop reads CASSLADTSAGATQYF. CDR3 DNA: TGCGCCAGCAGCTTGGCCGATACATCAGCGGGAGCTACGCAGTATTTT. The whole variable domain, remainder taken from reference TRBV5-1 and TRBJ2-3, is KAGVTQTPRYLIKTRGQQVTLSCSPISGHRSVSWYQQTPGQGLQFLFEYFSETQRNKGNFPGRFSGRQFSNSRSEMNVSTLELGDSALYLCASSLADTSAGATQYFGPGTRLTVL.

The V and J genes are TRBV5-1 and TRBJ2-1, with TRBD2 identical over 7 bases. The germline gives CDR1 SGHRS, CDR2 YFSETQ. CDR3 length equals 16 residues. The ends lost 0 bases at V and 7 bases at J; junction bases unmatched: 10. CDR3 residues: CASSLGGGGPGNEQFF. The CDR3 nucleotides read TGCGCCAGCAGCTTGGGCGGGGGAGGGCCGGGGAATGAGCAGTTCTTC.